This entry lists 2 T cell receptor beta chains sequenced from one sample in a study of T-cell reconstitution after alpha-beta-depleted transplantation in children. TCRbeta library construction was performed incorporating unique molecular identifiers. Each CDR3 protein is one row after TCRdb ran MiXCR on the PCR reads. The table includes 500,000 to 650,000 distinct CDR3 sequences, about an eighth detected once. The sequenced sample was PBMCs, mostly from graft donor cells, obtained 180 days after TCRalphabeta/CD19-depleted stem cell transplant. The receptors were sampled from a female patient aged 2-10 years who had a stem cell transplant for aplastic anemia, so the T cells may come from the graft donor.

In this sample, this clonotype turned up a few times. The chain links TRBV5-1 to TRBJ2-5, with D perhaps TRBD2 (5 bases). The CDR3 spans 17 residues. V lost 3 bases and J 4 bases, leaving 22 bases between the germline ends. Germline-derived CDR1 and CDR2 are SGHRS and YFSETQ. The CDR3 DNA sequence: TGCGCCAGCAGCTCCTGGGTCCAAACCGGGATCCCAGAGACCCAGTACTTC. It is translated as CASSSWVQTGIPETQYF.

This chain uses TRBV27 with TRBJ2-1; D possibly uses TRBD1 or TRBD2 (5 bases each). The germline CDR1 and CDR2 sequences are MNHEY and SMNVEV (reference sequence). The CDR3 loop spans 15 amino acids. Trimming took off 6 bases at V and 7 bases at J, with 19 bases between the two ends. CDR3 in amino acids: CASSSTGASGNEQFF. CDR3 coding DNA: TGTGCCAGCAGCTCGACCGGGGCTTCCGGAAATGAGCAGTTCTTC.